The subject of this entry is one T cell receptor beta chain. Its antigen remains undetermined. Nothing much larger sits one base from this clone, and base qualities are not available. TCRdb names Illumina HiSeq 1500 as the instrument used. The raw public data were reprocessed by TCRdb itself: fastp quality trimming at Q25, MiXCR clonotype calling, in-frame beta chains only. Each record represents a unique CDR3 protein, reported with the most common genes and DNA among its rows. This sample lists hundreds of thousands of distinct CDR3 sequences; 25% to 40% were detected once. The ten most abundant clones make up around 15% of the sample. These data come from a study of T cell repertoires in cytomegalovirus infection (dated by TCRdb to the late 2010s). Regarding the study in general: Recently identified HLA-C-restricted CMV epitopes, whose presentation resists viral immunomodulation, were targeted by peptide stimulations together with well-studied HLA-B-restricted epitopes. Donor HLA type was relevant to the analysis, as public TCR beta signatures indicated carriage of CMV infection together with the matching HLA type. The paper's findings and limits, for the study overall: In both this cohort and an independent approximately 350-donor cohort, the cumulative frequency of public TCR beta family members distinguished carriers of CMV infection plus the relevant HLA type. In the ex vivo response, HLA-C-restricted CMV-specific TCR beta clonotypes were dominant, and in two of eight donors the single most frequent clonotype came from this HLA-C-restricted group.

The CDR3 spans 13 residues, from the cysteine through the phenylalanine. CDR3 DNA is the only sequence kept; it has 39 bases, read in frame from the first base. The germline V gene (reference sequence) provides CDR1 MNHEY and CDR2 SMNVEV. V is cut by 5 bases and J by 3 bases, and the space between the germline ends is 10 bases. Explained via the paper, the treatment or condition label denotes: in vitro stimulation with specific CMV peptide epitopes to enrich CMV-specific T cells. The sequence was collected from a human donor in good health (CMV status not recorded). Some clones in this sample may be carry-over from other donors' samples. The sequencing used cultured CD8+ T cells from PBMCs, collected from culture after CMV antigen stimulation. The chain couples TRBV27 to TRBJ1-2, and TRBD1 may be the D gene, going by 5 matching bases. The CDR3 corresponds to CASSNGHYYGYTF. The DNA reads TGTGCCAGCAGTAACGGACACTACTATGGCTACACCTTC.